The clone carrying this T cell receptor (beta chain) was observed a single time. The primer mix had 60 Vbeta and 13 Jbeta primers. TCRdb keeps only in-frame clones here, not all; method: immunoSEQ multiplex PCR. The sample lists approximately 150,000 clones, about 80% occurring once. The sample originates from a study of cytomegalovirus exposure and HLA in healthy donors. This CDR3 contains 16 residues. Germline CDR1 and CDR2: MNHNY and SVGAGI (reference sequence). The V gene end was trimmed by 5 bases and the J gene end by 9 bases; junction bases not matched to a gene: 12. Specimen: PBMCs. This chain connects TRBV6-6 to TRBJ2-1, with TRBD1 matching over 11 bases. This receptor was obtained from a young man in good health and CMV-seropositive. CDR3 coding DNA: TGTGCCAGCAGTCGGACCCCGGGACAGGGGGGAAGTGAGCAGTTCTTC. Translated: CASSRTPGQGGSEQFF.